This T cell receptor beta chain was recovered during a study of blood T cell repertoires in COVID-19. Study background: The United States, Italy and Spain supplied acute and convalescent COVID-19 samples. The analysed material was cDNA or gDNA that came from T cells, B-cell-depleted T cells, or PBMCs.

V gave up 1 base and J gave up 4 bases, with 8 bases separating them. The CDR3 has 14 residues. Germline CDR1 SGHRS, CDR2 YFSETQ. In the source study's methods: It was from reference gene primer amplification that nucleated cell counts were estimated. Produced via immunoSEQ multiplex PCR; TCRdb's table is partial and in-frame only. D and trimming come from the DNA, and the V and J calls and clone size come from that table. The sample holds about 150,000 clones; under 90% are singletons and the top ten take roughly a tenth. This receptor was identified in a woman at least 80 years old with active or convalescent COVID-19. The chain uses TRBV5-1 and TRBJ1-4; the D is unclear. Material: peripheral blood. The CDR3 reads CASSLSGSNEKLFF. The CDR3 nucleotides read TGCGCCAGCAGCTTGTCCGGTAGTAATGAAAAACTGTTTTTT.